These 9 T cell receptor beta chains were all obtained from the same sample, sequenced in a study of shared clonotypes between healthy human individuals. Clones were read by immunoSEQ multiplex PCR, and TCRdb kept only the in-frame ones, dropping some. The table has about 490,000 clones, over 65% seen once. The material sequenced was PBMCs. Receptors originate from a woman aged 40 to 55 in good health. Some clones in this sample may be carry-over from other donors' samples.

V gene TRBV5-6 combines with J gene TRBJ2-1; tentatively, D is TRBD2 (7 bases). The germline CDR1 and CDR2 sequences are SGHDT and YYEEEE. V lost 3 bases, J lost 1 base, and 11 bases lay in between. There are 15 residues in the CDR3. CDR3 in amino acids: CASSSEGGSYNEQFF. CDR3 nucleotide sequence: TGTGCCAGCAGCTCGGAGGGGGGGTCCTACAATGAGCAGTTCTTC.

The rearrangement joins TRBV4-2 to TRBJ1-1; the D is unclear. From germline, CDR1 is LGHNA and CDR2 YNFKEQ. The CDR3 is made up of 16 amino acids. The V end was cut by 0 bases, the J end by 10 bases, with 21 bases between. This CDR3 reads CASSQENSAPRAGAFF. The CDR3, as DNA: TGTGCCAGCAGCCAAGAAAATTCAGCCCCGAGGGCGGGAGCTTTCTTT.

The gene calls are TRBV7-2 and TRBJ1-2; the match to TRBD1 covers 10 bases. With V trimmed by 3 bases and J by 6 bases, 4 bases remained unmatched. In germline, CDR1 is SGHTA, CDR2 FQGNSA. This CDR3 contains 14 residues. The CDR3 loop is CASSFRGQGNGYTF. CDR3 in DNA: TGTGCCAGCAGCTTCAGGGGACAGGGGAATGGCTACACCTTC.

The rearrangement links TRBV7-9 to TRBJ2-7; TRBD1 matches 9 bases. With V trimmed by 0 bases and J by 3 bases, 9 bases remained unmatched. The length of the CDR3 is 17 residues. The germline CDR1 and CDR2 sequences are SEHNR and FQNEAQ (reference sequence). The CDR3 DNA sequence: TGTGCCAGCAGCTTAGCAACCGGACAGGGGCCCTTCTACGAGCAGTACTTC. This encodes CASSLATGQGPFYEQYF.

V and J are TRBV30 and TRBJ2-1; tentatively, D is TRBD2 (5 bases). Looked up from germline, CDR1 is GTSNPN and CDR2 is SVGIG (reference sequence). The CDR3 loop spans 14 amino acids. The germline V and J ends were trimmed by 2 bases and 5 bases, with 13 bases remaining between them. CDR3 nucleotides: TGTGCCTGGAGTCTGGTCGAGCGGAACAATGAGCAGTTCTTC. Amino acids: CAWSLVERNNEQFF.

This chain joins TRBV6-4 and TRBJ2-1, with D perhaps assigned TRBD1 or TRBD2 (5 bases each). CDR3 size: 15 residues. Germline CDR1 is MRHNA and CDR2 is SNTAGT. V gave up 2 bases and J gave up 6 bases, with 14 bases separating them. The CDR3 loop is CASSDGDPQVNEQFF. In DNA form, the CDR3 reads TGTGCCAGCAGTGACGGGGACCCTCAGGTCAATGAGCAGTTCTTC.

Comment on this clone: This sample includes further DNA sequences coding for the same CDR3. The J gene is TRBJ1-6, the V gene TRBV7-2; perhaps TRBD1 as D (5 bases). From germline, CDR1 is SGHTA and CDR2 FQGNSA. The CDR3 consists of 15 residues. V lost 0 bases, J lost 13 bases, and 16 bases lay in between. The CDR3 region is CASSLAQGISSPLHF. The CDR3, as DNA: TGTGCCAGCAGCTTAGCCCAGGGAATCAGCTCGCCCCTCCACTTT.

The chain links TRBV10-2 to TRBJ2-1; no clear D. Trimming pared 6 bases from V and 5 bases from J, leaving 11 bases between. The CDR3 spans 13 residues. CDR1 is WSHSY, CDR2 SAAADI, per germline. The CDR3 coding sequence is TGCGCCAGCAGCAAATCCTCGAACAATGAGCAGTTCTTC. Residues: CASSKSSNNEQFF.

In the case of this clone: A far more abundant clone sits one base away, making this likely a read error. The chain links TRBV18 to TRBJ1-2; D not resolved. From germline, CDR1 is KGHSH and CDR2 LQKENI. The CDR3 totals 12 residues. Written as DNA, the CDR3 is TGTGCCGGCTCACCACCAGACTATGGCTACACCTTC. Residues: CAGSPPDYGYTF.